This passage covers 23 T cell receptor beta chains from one sample sequenced in a study of blood T cells in healthy people across ages (dated by TCRdb to about 2015). The library was made by 5' RACE. These reads were obtained on an Illumina HiSeq 2500. A second 7 to 11 cycle PCR used a sample-barcoded 5' primer and a J-beta primer mix. TCRdb's own reprocessing of the public reads used fastp at Q25 and MiXCR and kept productive beta chains. Under each unique CDR3 protein, matching rows form one entry showing the most common genes and DNA. The table for this sample lists about 1,400,000 distinct CDR3 sequences; 55% to 75% of them were counted only once. Together, the top ten hold 6.5% to 8.5% of the sample. Sequenced input: blood. These receptors came from a young man in good health.

The chain employs TRBV7-2 and TRBJ2-1; D is perhaps TRBD1 (5 bases). The germline gives CDR1 SGHTA, CDR2 FQGNSA. V shed 6 bases and J shed 10 bases, with 13 bases lying between them. The CDR3 totals 12 residues. CDR3 DNA: TGTGCCAGCAGTTTGCAGGGTCACGAGCAGTTCTTC. This sequence encodes CASSLQGHEQFF.

Here the CDR3 reads CASSQVGAGVNYGYTF. CDR3 DNA sequence: TGCGCCAGCAGCCAAGTGGGGGCAGGGGTTAACTATGGCTACACCTTC. The rearrangement links TRBV4-1 to TRBJ1-2; D perhaps matches TRBD1 (6 bases). The CDR3 sequence is 16 residues long. CDR1 is MGHRA, CDR2 YSYEKL, per germline. Trimming took off 1 base at V and 1 base at J, with 13 bases between the two ends.

In this sample, this clonotype turned up once. The chain recombines TRBV7-9 with TRBJ1-4, with 11 positions matching TRBD1. CDR3 length equals 16 residues. The trim removed 5 bases at V and 8 bases at J, leaving 10 bases unmatched. The germline CDR1 and CDR2 sequences are SEHNR and FQNEAQ (reference sequence). The CDR3 here is CASSDQRDRGYEKLFF. In DNA form, the CDR3 reads TGTGCCAGCAGCGACCAACGGGACAGGGGGTACGAAAAACTGTTTTTT.

The chain carries TRBV12-3 or TRBV12-4 and TRBJ2-4; D might be TRBD2 (5 bases). The J call may not be correct, given that the DNA end is closer to TRBJ2-5. CDR3 length: 15 residues. The CDR3 loop reads CASSLYGRTGETQYF. CDR3 DNA: TGTGCCAGCAGTTTATATGGCAGGACGGGGGAGACCCAGTACTTC.

The chain has TRBV6-2 or TRBV6-3 and TRBJ2-1; D gene ambiguous. Germline assignment: CDR1 MNHEY and CDR2 SVGEGT. Trimming stripped 1 base from V and 2 bases from J, with 9 bases between. The CDR3 totals 15 residues. The CDR3 nucleotides are TGTGCCAGCAGTTACTTGTCTGGCGCCTACAATGAGCAGTTCTTC. Residues: CASSYLSGAYNEQFF.

V usage is TRBV10-2 and J usage is TRBJ2-3; 9 bases are a match to TRBD1. V lost 5 bases and J lost 9; bases outside the gene matches: 12. Germline V gene sequence: CDR1 WSHSY, CDR2 SAAADI. The CDR3 extends over 15 amino acids. The CDR3 sequence is CASSPGQGVQTTQYF. As DNA, the CDR3 is TGCGCCAGCAGTCCGGGACAGGGTGTCCAGACGACGCAGTATTTT.

The chain has TRBV12-3 or TRBV12-4 and TRBJ2-3; the D is unclear. V shed 6 bases and J shed 6 bases, with 7 bases lying between them. The CDR3 has 11 residues. The CDR3 bases are TGTGCCAGCAGGAAAGGGGATACGCAGTATTTT. It specifies CASRKGDTQYF.

This clonotype was found once. V is TRBV3-1 and J is TRBJ2-1, with D hard to call. This CDR3 spans 15 amino acids. Germline CDR1 reads LGHDT; CDR2 reads YNNKEL (reference sequence). With 1 base removed from V and 1 base from J, the gap between germline ends came to 8 bases. The CDR3 DNA reads as TGTGCCAGCAGCCAAGGTTTCGGGTCCTACAATGAGCAGTTCTTC. Protein sequence: CASSQGFGSYNEQFF.

This clonotype was counted a few times. This chain connects TRBV14 to TRBJ1-2, with D unclear. There are 16 residues in the CDR3. The V and J ends lost 0 bases and 8 bases respectively, with 19 bases between them. In germline, CDR1 is SGHDN, CDR2 FVKESK. The CDR3 protein is CASSQEIGYGAIGYTF. DNA for the CDR3: TGTGCCAGCAGCCAAGAGATTGGGTATGGAGCTATCGGCTACACCTTC.

This chain uses TRBV4-1 with TRBJ1-2, with D tentatively TRBD1 (5 bases). CDR1 is MGHRA, CDR2 YSYEKL, per germline. The CDR3 extends over 14 amino acids. Trimming left V 2 bases short and J 4 bases short, with 11 bases between. The DNA for the CDR3 is TGCGCCAGCAGCCAACTGCCAGGGACCTATGGCTACACCTTC. It specifies CASSQLPGTYGYTF.

This chain joins TRBV28 and TRBJ1-5; TRBD1 is a possible D gene (6 bases). Germline lookup yields CDR1 MDHEN and CDR2 SYDVKM. This CDR3 is 15 amino acids long. V lost 2 bases, J lost 5 bases, and 13 bases lay in between. CDR3 in amino acids: CASSLPTGRHQPQHF. CDR3 DNA sequence: TGTGCCAGCAGTTTACCTACAGGGAGGCATCAGCCCCAGCATTTT.

The chain uses TRBV12-3 or TRBV12-4 and TRBJ2-7, with a tentative D call TRBD2 (5 bases). The CDR3 totals 16 residues. The V end was cut by 5 bases, the J end by 0 bases, with 17 bases between. The CDR3 sequence: CASSPWSSSHSYEQYF. CDR3 coding DNA: TGTGCCAGCAGTCCATGGTCTAGCAGCCACTCCTACGAGCAGTACTTC.

The gene calls are TRBV7-2 and TRBJ2-5; the match to TRBD2 covers 11 bases. The DNA end favors TRBJ2-7, so the J call may be wrong. The CDR3 sequence is 15 residues long. Per the germline V gene, CDR1 is SGHTA and CDR2 is FQGNSA. The CDR3 spells CASSSASGGSYEQYF. The CDR3 coding sequence is TGTGCCAGCAGCTCTGCTAGCGGGGGGTCCTACGAGCAGTACTTC.

The rearrangement joins TRBV13 to TRBJ2-5, with 10 nucleotides matching TRBD1. The CDR3 has 15 amino acids. Germline V gene data show CDR1 as PRHDT and CDR2 as FYEKMQ (reference sequence). The V and J ends lost 3 bases and 11 bases, in that order; junction bases with no gene match: 12. The CDR3 protein is CASSFRGTGDTEQYF. The CDR3, as DNA: TGTGCCAGCAGCTTTAGGGGGACAGGGGATACTGAGCAGTACTTC.

This chain joins TRBV29-1 and TRBJ2-5; no clear D gene. Trimming took off 5 bases at V and 5 bases at J, with 12 bases between the two ends. The CDR3 extends over 12 amino acids. Germline CDR1 reads SQVTM; CDR2 reads ANQGSEA. CDR3 in amino acids: CSVLLGLETQYF. The CDR3 coding sequence is TGCAGCGTTCTGCTGGGTCTGGAGACCCAGTACTTC. The entire variable domain, with the rest obtained from reference TRBV29-1 and TRBJ2-5, is as follows: SAVISQKPSRDICQRGTSLTIQCQVDSQVTMMFWYRQQPGQSLTLIATANQGSEATYESGFVIDKFPISRPNLTFSTLTVSNMSPEDSSIYLCSVLLGLETQYFGPGTRLLVL.

CDR3 sequence reads: CASSLTTGGYGYTF. In DNA, the CDR3 is TGTGCCAGCAGTTTAACAACAGGGGGCTATGGCTACACCTTC. This chain joins TRBV27 and TRBJ1-2; 8 bases fit TRBD1. There are 14 residues in the CDR3. Looked up from germline, CDR1 is MNHEY and CDR2 is SMNVEV (reference sequence). Losses at the gene ends were 2 bases for V and 4 bases for J; bases not matched to a gene: 3.

V usage is TRBV20-1 and J usage is TRBJ2-7, with D possibly TRBD1 on 5 matching bases. The J call may be incorrect, as the DNA end agrees better with TRBJ2-5. In germline, CDR1 is DFQATT, CDR2 SNEGSKA (reference sequence). This CDR3 has 16 amino acids. For the CDR3, the DNA is TGCAGTGCTAGAGATTCCGCTGGGGTGGGGCAGGAGACCCAGTACTTC. This codes for CSARDSAGVGQETQYF.

This clonotype has a handful of counts. The DNA for the CDR3 is TGTGCCAGCAGTAGTACTACAGGGCGTGCCAAAAACATTCAGTACTTC. It codes for CASSSTTGRAKNIQYF. The genes are TRBV27 and TRBJ2-4, with D possibly matching TRBD1 (6 bases). The germline CDR1 and CDR2 sequences are MNHEY and SMNVEV (reference sequence). The CDR3 spans 16 residues. V was cut by 5 bases and J by 1 base, with 15 bases left in between.

The J gene is TRBJ2-3, the V gene TRBV15; D uncertain. Germline CDR1 is LNHNV and CDR2 is YYDKDF (reference sequence). This CDR3 has 15 amino acids. V was pared by 0 bases and J by 8 bases, with 15 bases between. The CDR3 here is CATSRDGLFRPTQYF. CDR3 bases: TGTGCCACCAGCAGAGATGGCCTGTTCCGCCCTACGCAGTATTTT.

V is TRBV7-6 and J is TRBJ2-7; D gene uncertain. The germline V and J ends were trimmed by 5 bases and 7 bases, with 9 bases remaining between them. The V gene's germline CDR1 is SGHVS and CDR2 FNYEAQ. This CDR3 contains 11 residues. Here the CDR3 DNA reads TGTGCCAGCAGCAAAGGCAATGAGCAGTACTTC. Amino acids: CASSKGNEQYF. The complete variable domain, with remaining parts taken from reference TRBV7-6 and TRBJ2-7, reads GAGVSQSPRYKVTKRGQDVALRCDPISGHVSLYWYRQALGQGPEFLTYFNYEAQQDKSGLPNDRFSAERPEGSISTLTIQRTEQRDSAMYRCASSKGNEQYFGPGTRLTVT.

The chain couples TRBV6-5 to TRBJ2-5; 10 bases match TRBD1. The ends lost 2 bases at V and 0 bases at J; junction bases unmatched: 12. Looked up from germline, CDR1 is MNHEY and CDR2 is SVGAGI. This CDR3 has 19 amino acids. CDR3 sequence reads: CASSYAAGTGVRNQETQYF. CDR3 sequence (DNA): TGTGCCAGCAGTTACGCAGCAGGGACAGGGGTGAGAAACCAAGAGACCCAGTACTTC.

This clonotype occurred once. This chain connects TRBV9 to TRBJ1-4; 7 nucleotides line up with TRBD1. Germline values: CDR1 SGDLS, CDR2 YYNGEE. The CDR3 is 15 residues long. Trimming took 0 bases from V and 6 from J; bases not matched to a gene: 5. CDR3 bases: TGTGCCAGCAGCGTAGAGGGCAGGGGGTATGAAAAACTGTTTTTT. Protein sequence: CASSVEGRGYEKLFF.

There are a few counts of this clonotype. The rearrangement uses TRBV29-1 and TRBJ2-3; D remains ambiguous. There are 14 residues in the CDR3. V was trimmed by 4 bases and J by 0 bases, leaving 11 bases between them. Germline CDR1 reads SQVTM; CDR2 reads ANQGSEA. The CDR3 coding sequence is TGCAGCGTTGGAAGACGCCTTAGCACAGATACGCAGTATTTT. Amino acids: CSVGRRLSTDTQYF.